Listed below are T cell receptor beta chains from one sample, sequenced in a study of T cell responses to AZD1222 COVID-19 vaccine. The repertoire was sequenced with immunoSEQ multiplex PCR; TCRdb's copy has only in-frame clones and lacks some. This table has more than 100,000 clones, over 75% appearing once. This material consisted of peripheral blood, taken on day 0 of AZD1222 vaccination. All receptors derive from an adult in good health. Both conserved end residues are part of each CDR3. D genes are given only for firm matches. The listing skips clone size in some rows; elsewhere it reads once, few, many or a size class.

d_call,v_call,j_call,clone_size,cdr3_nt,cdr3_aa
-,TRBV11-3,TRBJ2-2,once,TGTGCCAGCAGCTTATACTCCACGTGGGGCGGGGAGCTGTTTTTT,CASSLYSTWGGELFF
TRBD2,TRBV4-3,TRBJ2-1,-,TGCGCCAGCAGCCAAGATCGGGTCCGGGAGGGGTACAATGAGCAGTTCTTC,CASSQDRVREGYNEQFF
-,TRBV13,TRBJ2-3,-,TGTGCCAGCAGCCCGCCCCTACTAAACACAGATACGCAGTATTTT,CASSPPLLNTDTQYF
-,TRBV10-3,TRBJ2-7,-,TGTGCCATCAGTGGCGGCGGACCCTACGAGCAGTACTTC,CAISGGGPYEQYF
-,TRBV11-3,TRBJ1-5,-,TGTGCCAGCAGCTTAGAGTGGGGGAACAATCAGCCCCAGCATTTT,CASSLEWGNNQPQHF
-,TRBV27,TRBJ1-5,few,TGTGCCAGCAGTTTCGGCAGGGCGAATCAGCCCCAGCATTTT,CASSFGRANQPQHF
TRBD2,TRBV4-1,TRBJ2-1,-,TGCGCCAGCAGCCAAGTAGCGGGAGGGCCCTACAATGAGCAGTTCTTC,CASSQVAGGPYNEQFF
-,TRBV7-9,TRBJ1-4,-,TGTGCCAGCAGCCGGGGCCTCGGGGATGAAAAACTGTTTTTT,CASSRGLGDEKLFF
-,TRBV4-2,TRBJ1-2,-,TGTGCCAGCAGCCAAGTCCGCCAGGACTATGGCTACACCTTC,CASSQVRQDYGYTF
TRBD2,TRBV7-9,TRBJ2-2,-,TGTGCCAGCACCCGCGTTAGCGGGGGCGCGAACACCGGGGAGCTGTTTTTT,CASTRVSGGANTGELFF
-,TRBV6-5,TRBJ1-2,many,TGTGCCAGCGAAATACAGGGTCTTAACCATGGCTACACCTTC,CASEIQGLNHGYTF
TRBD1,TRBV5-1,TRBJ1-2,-,TGCGCCAGCAGTTACGGACAGGGTGCGAACTATGGCTACACCTTC,CASSYGQGANYGYTF
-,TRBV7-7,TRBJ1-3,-,TGTGCTAGCAGCTTAGCTCTTGGAAACACCATATATTTT,CASSLALGNTIYF
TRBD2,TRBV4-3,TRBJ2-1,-,TGCGCCAGCAGCCAAGTCGCCGGGACTAGCGACAATGAGCAGTTCTTC,CASSQVAGTSDNEQFF
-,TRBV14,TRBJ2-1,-,TGTGCCAGCAGCCAAGAAAGAGTCTATGAGCAGTTCTTC,CASSQERVYEQFF
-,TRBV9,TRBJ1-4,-,TGTGCCAGCAGCGTAGAACAGGCCGGAGGGCTGTTTTTT,CASSVEQAGGLFF
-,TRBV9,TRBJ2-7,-,TGTGCCAGCAGCGTAGGGGACACCGCCTACGAGCAGTACTTC,CASSVGDTAYEQYF
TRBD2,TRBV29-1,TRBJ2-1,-,TGCAGCATCCCCGGGACTAGTGGCTACAATGAGCAGTTCTTC,CSIPGTSGYNEQFF
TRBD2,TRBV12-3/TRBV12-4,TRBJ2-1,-,TGCCCCCCCAGCCCCCGGGGGGATGAGCAGTTCTTC,CPPSPRGDEQFF
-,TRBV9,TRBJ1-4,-,TGTGCCAGCAGCGGGGGGGTTAATGAAAAACTGTTTTTT,CASSGGVNEKLFF
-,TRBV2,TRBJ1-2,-,TGTGCCAGCATAAGTCAAAGGGGGGACTATGGCTACACCTTC,CASISQRGDYGYTF
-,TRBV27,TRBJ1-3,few,TGTGCCAGCAGTTCCCATATGACCGGTTTGGGCTCTGGAAACACCATATATTTT,CASSSHMTGLGSGNTIYF
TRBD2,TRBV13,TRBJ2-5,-,TGTGCCAGCAGCTCTACTAGCGGGAGGGCCGGTGAGACCCAGTACTTC,CASSSTSGRAGETQYF
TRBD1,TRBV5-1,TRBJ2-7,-,TGCGCCAGCAGCCCCGGCCAGGGGGCATACGAGCAGTACTTC,CASSPGQGAYEQYF
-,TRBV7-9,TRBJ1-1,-,TGTGCCAGCAGCCTGGGACAACTGAACACTGAAGCTTTCTTT,CASSLGQLNTEAFF
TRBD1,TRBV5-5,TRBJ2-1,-,TGTGCCAGCTTTGCGGGACAGGGGGTTGACAATGAGCAGTTCTTC,CASFAGQGVDNEQFF
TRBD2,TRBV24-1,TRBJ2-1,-,TGTGCCACCAGTGACCCCGGACTAGCGGTCAATGAGCAGTTCTTC,CATSDPGLAVNEQFF
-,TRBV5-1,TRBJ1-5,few,TGCGCCAGCAGCTTGGAGGGCAGGGAAGATCAGCCCCAGCATTTT,CASSLEGREDQPQHF
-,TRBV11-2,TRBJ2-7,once,TGTGCCAGCAGCTTAGATCTAGGGGGGGAGCAGTACTTC,CASSLDLGGEQYF
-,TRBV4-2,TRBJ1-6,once,TGTGCCAGCAGCCAAGGACAAGAGAGATGGGATGATAATTCACCCCTCCACTTT,CASSQGQERWDDNSPLHF
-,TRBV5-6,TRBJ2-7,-,TGTGCCAGCAGCACGGGACCCATCTCATCCTACGAGCAGTACTTC,CASSTGPISSYEQYF
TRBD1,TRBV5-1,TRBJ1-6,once,TGCGCCAGCAGCCCTACCGGGACAGGGGTCTCCTATAATTCACCCCTCCACTTT,CASSPTGTGVSYNSPLHF
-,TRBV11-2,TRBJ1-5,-,TGTGCCAGCAGCTTAGATCCGGACAGCAATCAGCCCCAGCATTTT,CASSLDPDSNQPQHF
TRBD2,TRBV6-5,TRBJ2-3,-,TGTGCCAGCAGTTCAGCCAGCGGGGGCGCAGATACGCAGTATTTT,CASSSASGGADTQYF
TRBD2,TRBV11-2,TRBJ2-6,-,TGTGCCAGCAGCTTAGACCGGGGGGGCCGAGAAGCTCTGGCGGCCAACGTCCTGACTTTC,CASSLDRGGREALAANVLTF
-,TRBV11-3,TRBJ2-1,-,TGTGCCAGCAGCGAGGGGGTTGATGAGCAGTTCTTC,CASSEGVDEQFF
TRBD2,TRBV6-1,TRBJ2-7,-,TGTGCCAGCAGTGAAGCGTTAGGAAATAGCGGGAAATACGAGCAGTACTTC,CASSEALGNSGKYEQYF
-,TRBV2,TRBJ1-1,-,TGTGCCAGCAGTGAATTGGGGGAGAGGACTGAAGCTTTCTTT,CASSELGERTEAFF
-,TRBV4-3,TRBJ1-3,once,TGCGCCAGCAGCCAAGTAACTGGCTCTGGAAACACCATATATTTT,CASSQVTGSGNTIYF
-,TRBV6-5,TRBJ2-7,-,TGTGCCAGCAACCAGGGGGGGCAGTACTTC,CASNQGGQYF
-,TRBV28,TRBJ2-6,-,TGTGCCAGCAGAACCGGGACCGGGACTGGGGCCAACGTCCTGACTTTC,CASRTGTGTGANVLTF
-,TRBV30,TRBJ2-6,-,TGTGCCTGGAGTGTGGGGGCTGGGGCCAACGTCCTGACTTTC,CAWSVGAGANVLTF
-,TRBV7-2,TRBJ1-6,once,TGTGCCAGCAGCTTAGGGGGAAGCTCCTATAATTCACCCCTCCACTTT,CASSLGGSSYNSPLHF
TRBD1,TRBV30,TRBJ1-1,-,TGTGCCTGGAGCGCAACCCCCGGGACAGGGAACACTGAAGCTTTCTTT,CAWSATPGTGNTEAFF
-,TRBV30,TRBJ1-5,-,TGTGCCTGGAGTTTAGGATGGGGGATAGGTCAGCCCCAGCATTTT,CAWSLGWGIGQPQHF
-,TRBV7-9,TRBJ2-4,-,TGTGCCAGCCGGGCGGCGGAAGCCAAAAACATTCAGTACTTC,CASRAAEAKNIQYF
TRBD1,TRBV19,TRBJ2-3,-,TGTGCCAGTAGTTTTCCGACCACAGGGGGCACAGATACGCAGTATTTT,CASSFPTTGGTDTQYF
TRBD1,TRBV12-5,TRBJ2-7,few,TGTGCTAGTGGATCAGGACAGGGGGCGGGTGAGCAGTACTTC,CASGSGQGAGEQYF
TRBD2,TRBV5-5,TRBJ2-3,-,TGTGCCAGCAGCTCCCGACTTAGCGGGGGAGGAGATACGCAGTATTTT,CASSSRLSGGGDTQYF
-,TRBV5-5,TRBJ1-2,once,TGTGCCAGCCTTCCCACGGCGGTTGGGTATGGCTACACCTTC,CASLPTAVGYGYTF
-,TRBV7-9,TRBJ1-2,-,TGTGCCAGCAGTCCCGCCAACGGCATAATTAACTATGGCTACACCTTC,CASSPANGIINYGYTF
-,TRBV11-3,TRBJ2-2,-,TGTGCCAGCAGTCCTGGAGGGTCCCGCACCGGGGAGCTGTTTTTT,CASSPGGSRTGELFF